Presented here are 18 T cell receptor beta chains from one specimen sequenced in a study of T cell responses to AZD1222 COVID-19 vaccine. The method was immunoSEQ multiplex PCR; TCRdb's version includes in-frame clones alone and lacks a portion of them. This table holds about 78,000 clones, 85% to 90% found once. The material was peripheral blood, obtained 28 days after the second AZD1222 dose. The receptors originated from an adult who received the AZD1222 COVID-19 vaccine.

V gene TRBV3-1 (or the pseudogene TRBV3-2) combines with J gene TRBJ1-6; 8 bases are a match to TRBD1. The CDR3 consists of 15 residues. Germline V gene lookup returns CDR1 LGHDT and CDR2 YNNKEL (reference sequence). J gave up 5 bases and V 1 base, and 1 base lay outside the gene matches. The CDR3 DNA sequence: TGTGCCAGCAGCCAAGTGGGACAGGATAATTCACCCCTCCACTTT. Translating gives CASSQVGQDNSPLHF.

The chain uses TRBV7-2 and TRBJ2-2; TRBD1 or TRBD2 may be the D gene (6 bases each). Germline CDR1 reads SGHTA; CDR2 reads FQGNSA. The ends were cut back, 5 bases at V and 4 bases at J, with 17 bases in the middle. This CDR3 has 16 residues. The CDR3 loop reads CASSLSGGQVTGELFF. The CDR3 DNA reads as TGTGCCAGCAGCCTAAGTGGGGGGCAGGTCACCGGGGAGCTGTTTTTT.

The chain has TRBV13 and TRBJ1-3; possible D gene TRBD1, 6 bases. CDR1 is PRHDT, CDR2 FYEKMQ, per germline (reference sequence). The CDR3 totals 20 residues. V lost 1 base, J lost 4 bases, and 26 bases lay in between. This chain's CDR3 is CASSLVSPTAGAMWGNTIYF. The DNA of the CDR3 is TGTGCCAGCAGCTTAGTTTCCCCAACGGCAGGGGCGATGTGGGGAAACACCATATATTTT.

The chain couples TRBV28 to TRBJ1-1; no clear D gene. Germline CDR1 reads MDHEN; CDR2 reads SYDVKM. This CDR3 is built from 15 residues. V was trimmed by 4 bases and J by 4 bases, leaving 16 bases between them. Written as DNA, the CDR3 is TGTGCCAGCAGTTCCCCAGGCATTAGGGCCACTGAAGCTTTCTTT. Translating it yields CASSSPGIRATEAFF.

This chain uses TRBV7-9 with TRBJ1-1, with D perhaps TRBD1 (6 bases). Trimming left V 0 bases short and J 8 bases short, with 10 bases between. CDR3 size: 13 residues. The germline CDR1 and CDR2 sequences are SEHNR and FQNEAQ (reference sequence). The CDR3 DNA sequence: TGTGCCAGCAGCTTAGCTGGGGGGGGCGAAGCTTTCTTT. This translates into CASSLAGGGEAFF. Together with reference TRBV7-9 and TRBJ1-1, the CDR3 gives the full variable domain: DTGVSQNPRHKITKRGQNVTFRCDPISEHNRLYWYRQTLGQGPEFLTYFQNEAQLEKSRLLSDRFSAERPKGSFSTLEIQRTEQGDSAMYLCASSLAGGGEAFFGQGTRLTVV.

This rearrangement joins TRBV6-5 to TRBJ1-1, with D uncertain. CDR1 MNHEY and CDR2 SVGAGI come from the germline V gene. There are 15 residues in the CDR3. V lost 4 bases, J lost 4 bases, and 16 bases lay in between. The CDR3: CASSSPGRRGTEAFF. The CDR3 nucleotides read TGTGCCAGCAGTTCTCCGGGAAGGAGAGGCACTGAAGCTTTCTTT.

The CDR3 protein is CSASYPTGPKKRGSNQPQHF. DNA of the CDR3: TGCAGTGCTAGTTATCCGACCGGGCCTAAAAAAAGGGGCAGCAATCAGCCCCAGCATTTT. The rearrangement joins TRBV20-1 to TRBJ1-5, with a possible D match to TRBD1 (5 bases). CDR1 and CDR2 from the germline V gene are DFQATT and SNEGSKA (reference sequence). V was cut by 3 bases and J by 1 base, with 28 bases left in between. This CDR3 spans 20 amino acids.

V usage is TRBV5-5 and J usage is TRBJ2-1; TRBD2 matches 9 bases. Germline CDR1 SGHKS, CDR2 YYEKEE (reference sequence). The trim removed 2 bases at V and 5 bases at J, leaving 5 bases unmatched. The CDR3 length is 15 residues. In DNA, the CDR3 is TGTGCCAGCAGCTTTGGGCGGGGGGGGAACAATGAGCAGTTCTTC. It encodes CASSFGRGGNNEQFF.

The chain joins TRBV7-9 to TRBJ2-5; D tentatively fits TRBD1 or TRBD2 (5 bases each). The V gene lost 5 bases and the J gene lost 7 bases, with 20 bases spanning the gap. This CDR3 is built from 15 residues. Germline V gene lookup returns CDR1 SEHNR and CDR2 FQNEAQ (reference sequence). DNA for the CDR3: TGTGCCAGCAGCCCTCGGGACGAAGCCCGAGGGACCCAGTACTTC. Protein sequence: CASSPRDEARGTQYF.

This clone has just one count. The chain recombines TRBV29-1 with TRBJ1-5, with TRBD1 identical over 10 bases. The V gene end was trimmed by 6 bases and the J gene end by 5 bases; junction bases not matched to a gene: 1. This CDR3 has 12 amino acids. From germline, CDR1 is SQVTM and CDR2 ANQGSEA. The CDR3 sequence is CSVGTGDQPQHF. In nucleotides, the CDR3 is TGCAGCGTAGGGACAGGGGATCAGCCCCAGCATTTT.

The chain links TRBV5-6 to TRBJ2-7; D possibly corresponds to TRBD2 (6 bases). V was trimmed by 3 bases and J by 1 base, leaving 14 bases between them. CDR1 SGHDT and CDR2 YYEEEE come from the germline V gene. The CDR3 has 15 amino acids. The CDR3 region is CASSSIGGYSYEQYF. The CDR3 bases are TGTGCCAGCAGCTCGATCGGGGGATATTCCTACGAGCAGTACTTC.

V is TRBV7-6 and J is TRBJ2-7, with 8 bases matching TRBD1. After removal of 2 bases from V and 2 bases from J, the junction contained 8 bases not matched to a gene. The length of the CDR3 is 16 residues. The germline V gene has CDR1 SGHVS and CDR2 FNYEAQ. CDR3 sequence (DNA): TGTGCCAGCAGCTTAAAAGGGACAGGTCTCGCCTACGAGCAGTACTTC. This translates into CASSLKGTGLAYEQYF.

This chain uses TRBV28 with TRBJ2-3; D ambiguous. Trimming took off 7 bases at V and 0 bases at J, with 8 bases between the two ends. The CDR3 is 13 amino acids. Germline values: CDR1 MDHEN, CDR2 SYDVKM. The CDR3 DNA sequence: TGTGCCAGCATCGAGCAGAGCACAGATACGCAGTATTTT. This sequence encodes CASIEQSTDTQYF.

The rearrangement joins TRBV7-8 to TRBJ1-3; TRBD1 agrees at 9 bases. The germline gives CDR1 SGHVS, CDR2 FQNEAQ. This CDR3 has 18 amino acids. The ends lost 2 bases at V and 2 bases at J; junction bases unmatched: 10. The CDR3 sequence is CASSLRAQGALAGNTIYF. CDR3 DNA sequence: TGTGCCAGCAGCTTAAGGGCACAGGGGGCTCTCGCTGGAAACACCATATATTTT.

The chain combines TRBV9 with TRBJ2-5, with D possibly being TRBD2 (5 bases). This CDR3 is 14 amino acids long. Germline V gene lookup returns CDR1 SGDLS and CDR2 YYNGEE. Trimming shortened V by 1 base and J by 5 bases, and 12 bases separated the two germline ends. This CDR3 reads CASSVSERVETQYF. DNA for the CDR3: TGTGCCAGCAGCGTAAGTGAGAGGGTTGAGACCCAGTACTTC.

This clone came up a few times. The V and J genes are TRBV20-1 and TRBJ1-5; a possible D gene is TRBD1 (5 bases). Trimming stripped 5 bases from V and 6 bases from J, with 17 bases between. The CDR3 length is 14 residues. Germline CDR1 and CDR2: DFQATT and SNEGSKA (reference sequence). As DNA, the CDR3 is TGCAGTGCTGGTGGGACGGCTTCAGGTCAGCCCCAGCATTTT. This gives the protein CSAGGTASGQPQHF.

This clone was detected only once. The genes are TRBV29-1 and TRBJ1-1, with D maybe TRBD1 (5 bases). The V and J ends lost 7 bases and 6 bases respectively, with 27 bases between them. This CDR3 region has 16 residues. The germline gives CDR1 SQVTM, CDR2 ANQGSEA. CDR3 nucleotides: TGCAGCGCCCGGGCCAGGGTGGGAGTGGGAACTCCTGAAGCTTTCTTT. Amino acid sequence: CSARARVGVGTPEAFF. The full variable domain, rest sourced from reference TRBV29-1 and TRBJ1-1, is SAVISQKPSRDICQRGTSLTIQCQVDSQVTMMFWYRQQPGQSLTLIATANQGSEATYESGFVIDKFPISRPNLTFSTLTVSNMSPEDSSIYLCSARARVGVGTPEAFFGQGTRLTVV.

This clone was seen once. The chain is built from TRBV2 and TRBJ1-1; D is ambiguous. The CDR3 runs 14 residues. The germline gives CDR1 SNHLY, CDR2 FYNNEI. V was trimmed by 3 bases and J by 4 bases, leaving 12 bases between them. The CDR3 DNA sequence: TGTGCCAGCAGTGATTTTCTAGGGCTCACTGAAGCTTTCTTT. The encoded protein is CASSDFLGLTEAFF. Complete variable domain (other parts from reference TRBV2 and TRBJ1-1): EPEVTQTPSHQVTQMGQEVILRCVPISNHLYFYWYRQILGQKVEFLVSFYNNEISEKSEIFDDQFSVERPDGSNFTLKIRSTKLEDSAMYFCASSDFLGLTEAFFGQGTRLTVV.